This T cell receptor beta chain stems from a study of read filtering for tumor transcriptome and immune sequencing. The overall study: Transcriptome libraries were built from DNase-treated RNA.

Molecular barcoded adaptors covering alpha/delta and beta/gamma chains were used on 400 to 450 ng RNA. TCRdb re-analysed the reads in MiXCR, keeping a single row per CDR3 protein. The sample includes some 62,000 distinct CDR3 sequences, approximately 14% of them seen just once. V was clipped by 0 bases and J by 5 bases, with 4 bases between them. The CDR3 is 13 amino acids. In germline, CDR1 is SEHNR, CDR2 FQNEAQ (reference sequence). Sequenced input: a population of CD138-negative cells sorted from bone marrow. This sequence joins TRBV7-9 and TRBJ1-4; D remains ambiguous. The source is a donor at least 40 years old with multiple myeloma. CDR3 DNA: TGTGCCAGCAGCTTAGCAGGGAATGAAAAACTGTTTTTT. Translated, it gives CASSLAGNEKLFF. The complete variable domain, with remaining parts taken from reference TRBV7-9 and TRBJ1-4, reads DTGVSQNPRHKITKRGQNVTFRCDPISEHNRLYWYRQTLGQGPEFLTYFQNEAQLEKSRLLSDRFSAERPKGSFSTLEIQRTEQGDSAMYLCASSLAGNEKLFFGSGTQLSVL.